This T cell receptor beta chain was documented in a study of blood T cell repertoires in COVID-19. Study background: The United States, Italy and Spain were the sources of the acute and convalescent COVID-19 samples. T cells, B-cell-depleted T cells, or PBMCs provided the cDNA or gDNA that served as material.

Authors' processing steps: The assay estimated nucleated cells by amplifying reference gene primers. Here immunoSEQ multiplex PCR was the method, and the copy in TCRdb shows in-frame clones only, minus some. The V and J calls and clone size are taken from that table; D and trimming were inferred from the DNA. The table lists 70,000 to 95,000 clones, about 91% of them singletons, with roughly 4.9% in the top ten. CDR1 and CDR2 (germline): LNHNV, YYDKDF (reference sequence). The CDR3 totals 16 residues. Trimming shortened V by 5 bases and J by 1 base, and 16 bases separated the two germline ends. This TCR was sampled from a woman of 80 years or more with active COVID-19. V usage is TRBV15 and J usage is TRBJ2-3, with D maybe TRBD1 (5 bases). Sequencing was done on a sample of peripheral blood. The chain's CDR3 is CATSSPGRVGTDTQYF. CDR3 DNA: TGTGCCACCAGCTCCCCGGGCAGGGTTGGCACAGATACGCAGTATTTT.